This T cell receptor beta chain was identified during a study of human T cells and chemical hapten exposure. Study-wide context: Sensitization involved placing 2% DPC onto a 2 cm by 2 cm region of upper inner arm skin. General observations from the study: All donors were alopecia patients, so their immunity may differ from that of healthy people. PT1 expanded TCR numbers rose with patch test score. Sensitizing with DPC caused no change in TCRs above 1 in 1000 frequency.

The germline gives CDR1 SGHDN, CDR2 FVKESK. The CDR3 consists of 16 residues. V dropped 4 bases and J dropped 2 bases, with 15 bases sitting between them. From the RACE reads, TCRdb called clonotypes with MiXCR, one entry per CDR3 protein. Here the sample spans more than 80,000 distinct CDR3 sequences, 10% to 13% being singletons. This clonotype was detected only a few times. As yet, its antigen is unknown. As for time point: patch test 3, about 24 weeks after DPC sensitization. The sample's treatment: therapeutic diphenylcyclopropenone sensitization with weekly scalp DPC. This clonotype originated in a woman in her forties or fifties with alopecia areata. Some clones in this sample may be carry-over from other donors' samples. The specimen comprised whole blood, sampled in connection with sensitization to the hapten diphenylcyclopropenone (DPC). J is TRBJ2-1 and V is TRBV14; possible D gene TRBD2, 6 bases. CDR3 protein: CASSPSSALTYNEQFF. As DNA, the CDR3 is TGTGCCAGCAGCCCCTCTAGCGCCCTCACCTACAATGAGCAGTTCTTC. Looking up the rest from reference TRBV14 and TRBJ2-1 gives the full variable domain: EAGVTQFPSHSVIEKGQTVTLRCDPISGHDNLYWYRRVMGKEIKFLLHFVKESKQDESGMPNNRFLAERTGGTYSTLKVQPAELEDSGVYFCASSPSSALTYNEQFFGPGTRLTVL.